One and the same sample provided the 32 T cell receptor beta chains below, sequenced in a study of blood T cell repertoires in COVID-19. Clones were read by immunoSEQ multiplex PCR, and TCRdb kept only the in-frame ones, dropping some. The sample includes about 210,000 clones, more than 85% of them seen just once. Sequencing was performed on PBMCs or T cells enriched from blood (not recorded which). The source is a woman between 40 and 50 years old in a cohort exposed to, infected with or recovered from COVID-19 (not recorded which).

This chain joins TRBV7-9 and TRBJ2-7, with no clear D. With 4 bases removed from V and 0 bases from J, the gap between germline ends came to 7 bases. CDR1 is SEHNR, CDR2 FQNEAQ, per germline (reference sequence). The CDR3 is made up of 13 amino acids. In nucleotides, the CDR3 is TGTGCCAGCAGCTCCCTCTACTCCTACGAGCAGTACTTC. Its protein product is CASSSLYSYEQYF.

The rearrangement uses TRBV19 and TRBJ1-1; D is perhaps TRBD1 (6 bases). V shed 6 bases and J shed 1 base, with 12 bases lying between them. Germline lookup yields CDR1 LNHDA and CDR2 SQIVND (reference sequence). The CDR3 spans 14 residues. In DNA, the CDR3 is TGTGCCAGTAGAACTCGACAGGAGAACACTGAAGCTTTCTTT. Its protein product is CASRTRQENTEAFF.

The J gene is TRBJ2-5, the V gene TRBV7-8; no clear D gene. CDR3 size: 14 residues. The germline V and J ends were trimmed by 5 bases and 5 bases, with 15 bases remaining between them. Germline-derived CDR1 and CDR2 are SGHVS and FQNEAQ. The DNA for the CDR3 is TGTGCCAGCAGCCGATTCGGGTCGGCCGAGACCCAGTACTTC. Translation gives CASSRFGSAETQYF.

V gene TRBV28 combines with J gene TRBJ1-2; TRBD1 matches at 7 bases. CDR3 size: 16 residues. Looked up from germline, CDR1 is MDHEN and CDR2 is SYDVKM. V dropped 3 bases and J dropped 3; count of bases not matched to a gene: 10. CDR3 nucleotide sequence: TGTGCCAGCAGTTTTTACAGGGGCCCCTATGACTATGGCTACACCTTC. Translation gives CASSFYRGPYDYGYTF.

The rearrangement joins TRBV15 to TRBJ1-2; D not resolved. The CDR3 is 12 amino acids. Per the germline V gene, CDR1 is LNHNV and CDR2 is YYDKDF (reference sequence). V dropped 9 bases and J dropped 2 bases, with 10 bases sitting between them. The CDR3 spells CATGRANYGYTF. CDR3 bases: TGTGCCACAGGGCGGGCGAACTATGGCTACACCTTC.

The chain couples TRBV9 to TRBJ1-2; D is unclear. From germline, CDR1 is SGDLS and CDR2 YYNGEE. The CDR3 has 16 residues. Trimming removed 3 bases at V and 13 bases at J, with 28 bases between. The CDR3 DNA sequence: TGTGCCAGCAGCGCCCTGGAGCCCGGGGATGAACGGGGATCCACCTTC. This codes for CASSALEPGDERGSTF.

The CDR3 loop is CASTPLTGNTEAFF. Here the CDR3 DNA reads TGTGCCAGCACCCCACTGACAGGGAACACTGAAGCTTTCTTT. This chain connects TRBV25-1 to TRBJ1-1, with D perhaps matching TRBD1 (6 bases). In germline, CDR1 is MGHDK, CDR2 SYGVNS. V shed 7 bases and J shed 1 base, with 13 bases lying between them. The CDR3 is made up of 14 amino acids.

This clone was observed once. The chain links TRBV28 to TRBJ1-3; D possibly corresponds to TRBD1 (6 bases). The ends were cut back, 5 bases at V and 2 bases at J, with 13 bases in the middle. Germline loops: CDR1 MDHEN, CDR2 SYDVKM. The CDR3 length is 15 residues. The CDR3 is CASSQHRVPGNTIYF. DNA for the CDR3: TGTGCCAGCAGTCAACACAGGGTGCCTGGAAACACCATATATTTT. Filled out from reference TRBV28 and TRBJ1-3, the complete variable domain reads DVKVTQSSRYLVKRTGEKVFLECVQDMDHENMFWYRQDPGLGLRLIYFSYDVKMKEKGDIPEGYSVSREKKERFSLILESASTNQTSMYLCASSQHRVPGNTIYFGEGSWLTVV.

This chain links TRBV27 with TRBJ1-5; a weak D match, TRBD1 (5 bases). V gave up 2 bases and J gave up 3 bases, with 11 bases separating them. The CDR3 totals 15 residues. Germline CDR1 reads MNHEY; CDR2 reads SMNVEV (reference sequence). CDR3: CASSLRGGNNQPQHF. In nucleotides, the CDR3 is TGTGCCAGCAGTTTAAGGGGAGGGAACAATCAGCCCCAGCATTTT.

The chain couples TRBV11-2 to TRBJ2-3, with 9 bases aligning to TRBD1. CDR1 and CDR2 from the germline V gene are SGHAT and FQNNGV. V shed 7 bases and J 5 bases; nucleotides not matched to a gene: 4. This CDR3 spans 13 amino acids. Here the CDR3 reads CASTWTGEDTQYF. In DNA form, the CDR3 reads TGTGCCAGCACCTGGACAGGGGAAGATACGCAGTATTTT.

This clone was seen a few times. The J gene is TRBJ1-6, the V gene TRBV19; D gene uncertain. The germline V and J ends were trimmed by 4 bases and 4 bases, with 20 bases remaining between them. The CDR3 length is 18 residues. Germline CDR1 and CDR2: LNHDA and SQIVND (reference sequence). The CDR3 DNA is TGTGCCAGTAGTACCGCCGGGAGTTCTTATAGTTATAATTCACCCCTCCACTTT. Amino acid sequence: CASSTAGSSYSYNSPLHF.

The chain has TRBV2 and TRBJ2-1; D might be TRBD2 (5 bases). Trimming took off 10 bases at V and 10 bases at J, with 23 bases between the two ends. The CDR3 loop spans 14 amino acids. From germline, CDR1 is SNHLY and CDR2 FYNNEI. The CDR3 is CANNRRALVGEQFF. CDR3 nucleotides: TGTGCCAACAACCGGCGGGCCCTTGTGGGAGAGCAGTTCTTC.

This chain connects TRBV6-4 to TRBJ2-2, with 7 bases matching TRBD1. The length of the CDR3 is 15 residues. The V and J ends lost 8 bases and 4 bases, in that order; junction bases with no gene match: 10. Germline CDR1 is MRHNA and CDR2 is SNTAGT. In DNA, the CDR3 is TGTGCCAGCGCTCCAGAGGGGGCGGGCACCGGGGAGCTGTTTTTT. Residues: CASAPEGAGTGELFF.

The genes are TRBV2 and TRBJ2-5; 7 bases are shared with TRBD1. The length of the CDR3 is 14 residues. In germline, CDR1 is SNHLY, CDR2 FYNNEI. V trimming: 6 bases; J trimming: 4 bases; junction bases outside the gene matches: 8. This CDR3 is CASSFDRVGETQYF. The CDR3 DNA reads as TGTGCCAGCAGCTTCGACAGGGTAGGAGAGACCCAGTACTTC.

This clone turned up a few times. Other DNA sequences in this sample translate to the same CDR3. V and J are TRBV12-3 or TRBV12-4 and TRBJ2-1; a possible D gene is TRBD1 (6 bases). V was pared by 3 bases and J by 6 bases, with 9 bases between. CDR3 length: 13 residues. CDR3 coding DNA: TGTGCCAGCAGTTTGGTAGGGGGCAATGAGCAGTTCTTC. Its protein product is CASSLVGGNEQFF.

This clone appeared a few times. The identical CDR3 is also encoded by other nucleotide sequences in the sample. The chain employs TRBV12-3 or TRBV12-4 and TRBJ2-5, with 7 bases fitting TRBD1. Losses at the gene ends were 5 bases for V and 5 bases for J; bases not matched to a gene: 5. This CDR3 spans 13 amino acids. CDR3 residues: CASSLDREETQYF. The CDR3 region has the DNA TGTGCCAGCAGTCTCGACAGGGAGGAGACCCAGTACTTC.

The genes are TRBV12-3 or TRBV12-4 and TRBJ1-1; unclear D gene. CDR3 length: 12 residues. Trimming left V 3 bases short and J 1 base short, with 3 bases between. CDR3 nucleotide sequence: TGTGCCAGCAGTTTCTCGAACACTGAAGCTTTCTTT. It translates to CASSFSNTEAFF.

V usage is TRBV12-3 or TRBV12-4 and J usage is TRBJ2-1, with 7 bases identical to TRBD1. The length of the CDR3 is 13 residues. Trimming took 6 bases from V and 9 from J; bases not matched to a gene: 8. The chain's CDR3 is CASRDTGESEQFF. CDR3 sequence (DNA): TGTGCCAGCAGAGATACAGGGGAGAGTGAGCAGTTCTTC.

V and J are TRBV13 and TRBJ1-1; D is unresolved. The CDR3 totals 14 residues. Germline V lookup: CDR1 PRHDT, CDR2 FYEKMQ (reference sequence). The V end was cut by 1 base, the J end by 5 bases, with 11 bases between. In DNA, the CDR3 is TGTGCCAGCAGCTTAGTGGGCCGTGGTACTGAAGCTTTCTTT. This sequence encodes CASSLVGRGTEAFF.

This clone was counted at least ten times. V gene TRBV6-2 or TRBV6-3 combines with J gene TRBJ2-7, with D tentatively TRBD2 (6 bases). V was shortened by 1 base and J by 0 bases, with 13 bases between the two germline ends. This CDR3 comprises 16 residues. Germline V gives CDR1 MNHEY, CDR2 SVGEGT. The CDR3 DNA reads as TGTGCCAGCAGTTACTGGAGGGACGTGCGCTCCTACGAGCAGTACTTC. Translation gives CASSYWRDVRSYEQYF.

In this sample, this clone turned up a few times. The V call is TRBV6-5, the J call TRBJ1-2; possibly TRBD1 for D (5 bases). CDR1 and CDR2 from the germline V gene are MNHEY and SVGAGI. This CDR3 has 12 residues. Trimming left V 6 bases short and J 8 bases short, with 13 bases between. The CDR3 coding sequence is TGTGCCAGCAGCGTGACAGAAGACGGCTACACCTTC. Translating it yields CASSVTEDGYTF.

This chain uses TRBV25-1 with TRBJ1-4; D is undetermined. The germline V and J ends were trimmed by 3 bases and 0 bases, with 5 bases remaining between them. CDR1 MGHDK and CDR2 SYGVNS come from the germline V gene. This CDR3 has 14 residues. The CDR3 region has the DNA TGTGCCAGCAGTGATCCTTCAACTAATGAAAAACTGTTTTTT. Protein: CASSDPSTNEKLFF.

The rearrangement uses TRBV4-2 and TRBJ2-7; 13 nucleotides align to TRBD2. J lost 4 bases, V lost 4 bases, and 7 bases had no gene match. The CDR3 is made up of 16 amino acids. Germline values: CDR1 LGHNA, CDR2 YNFKEQ. The CDR3 DNA reads TGTGCCAGCAGCCCCGCGTCGACTAGCGGGAGGTACGAGCAGTACTTC. Its protein product is CASSPASTSGRYEQYF.

This clone was counted a single time. This chain uses TRBV11-2 with TRBJ2-7; D is unresolved. Germline lookup yields CDR1 SGHAT and CDR2 FQNNGV. The CDR3 is 13 residues long. V lost 3 bases and J lost 2, with 8 bases in between. In DNA, the CDR3 is TGTGCCAGCAGCTTTAGTAGCCCCTACGAGCAGTACTTC. It yields the protein CASSFSSPYEQYF.

V usage is TRBV27 and J usage is TRBJ1-5; no definite D call. The germline CDR1 and CDR2 sequences are MNHEY and SMNVEV (reference sequence). Trimming removed 2 bases at V and 4 bases at J, with 18 bases between. The CDR3 runs 17 residues. This chain's CDR3 is CASSLTSYSFFNQPQHF. The CDR3 nucleotides read TGTGCCAGCAGTTTAACCTCCTACTCCTTTTTTAATCAGCCCCAGCATTTT.

The chain is built from TRBV18 and TRBJ1-5, with D possibly being TRBD1 (5 bases). This CDR3 has 17 amino acids. V gave up 2 bases and J gave up 1 base, with 15 bases separating them. The germline V gene encodes CDR1 KGHSH and CDR2 LQKENI. The CDR3 reads CASSPSAGGVSNQPQHF. The CDR3 nucleotides are TGTGCCAGCTCACCATCCGCGGGGGGTGTGAGCAATCAGCCCCAGCATTTT. The full variable domain, rest sourced from reference TRBV18 and TRBJ1-5, is NAGVMQNPRHLVRRRGQEARLRCSPMKGHSHVYWYRQLPEEGLKFMVYLQKENIIDESGMPKERFSAEFPKEGPSILRIQQVVRGDSAAYFCASSPSAGGVSNQPQHFGDGTRLSIL.

J is TRBJ1-3 and V is TRBV5-1; D is possibly TRBD1 (5 bases). This CDR3 spans 15 amino acids. V was cut by 2 bases and J by 0 bases, with 9 bases left in between. CDR1 and CDR2 (germline): SGHRS, YFSETQ. The CDR3 DNA reads as TGCGCCAGCAGCTTCTCCGGGGGCTCTGGAAACACCATATATTTT. It codes for CASSFSGGSGNTIYF.

The chain is built from TRBV3-1 (or the pseudogene TRBV3-2) and TRBJ1-2, with a possible D match to TRBD1 (5 bases). Trimming removed 0 bases at V and 0 bases at J, with 8 bases between. CDR1 is LGHDT, CDR2 YNNKEL, per germline (reference sequence). This CDR3 region has 15 residues. CDR3 nucleotides: TGTGCCAGCAGCCAAGACTCCAGGGCTAACTATGGCTACACCTTC. Amino acid sequence: CASSQDSRANYGYTF.

The V gene is TRBV7-2, the J gene TRBJ2-7, with 7 bases fitting TRBD2. The junction had 9 bases not matched to a gene; V was cut back by 4 bases and J by 3 bases. The CDR3 spans 15 residues. Germline assignment: CDR1 SGHTA and CDR2 FQGNSA. CDR3 nucleotides: TGTGCCAGCAGCTCCCACACTAGCGTGGGCTACGAGCAGTACTTC. This translates into CASSSHTSVGYEQYF.

This chain connects TRBV15 to TRBJ1-1; 7 positions match TRBD1. CDR1 is LNHNV and CDR2 is YYDKDF in the germline V gene (reference sequence). The CDR3 is 14 residues long. The V gene end was trimmed by 5 bases and the J gene end by 5 bases; junction bases not matched to a gene: 8. CDR3 sequence (DNA): TGTGCCACCAGCCTTCGACAGGGCGGGACTGAAGCTTTCTTT. Translation gives CATSLRQGGTEAFF.

This sequence joins TRBV6-5 and TRBJ1-5; the D gene is possibly TRBD1 (6 bases). CDR3 length: 13 residues. The V and J ends lost 10 bases and 6 bases respectively, with 16 bases between them. Per the germline V gene, CDR1 is MNHEY and CDR2 is SVGAGI. In nucleotides, the CDR3 is TGTGCCACTAGGGGGGGCTCGGGTCAGCCCCAGCATTTT. Translated: CATRGGSGQPQHF.

The rearrangement links TRBV29-1 to TRBJ1-2; 9 bases agree with TRBD1. The germline V gene encodes CDR1 SQVTM and CDR2 ANQGSEA. V trimming: 5 bases; J trimming: 7 bases; junction bases outside the gene matches: 11. There are 14 residues in the CDR3. CDR3 residues: CSVTGTGLSGGYTF. CDR3 coding DNA: TGCAGCGTTACTGGGACAGGGCTTTCGGGTGGCTACACCTTC.